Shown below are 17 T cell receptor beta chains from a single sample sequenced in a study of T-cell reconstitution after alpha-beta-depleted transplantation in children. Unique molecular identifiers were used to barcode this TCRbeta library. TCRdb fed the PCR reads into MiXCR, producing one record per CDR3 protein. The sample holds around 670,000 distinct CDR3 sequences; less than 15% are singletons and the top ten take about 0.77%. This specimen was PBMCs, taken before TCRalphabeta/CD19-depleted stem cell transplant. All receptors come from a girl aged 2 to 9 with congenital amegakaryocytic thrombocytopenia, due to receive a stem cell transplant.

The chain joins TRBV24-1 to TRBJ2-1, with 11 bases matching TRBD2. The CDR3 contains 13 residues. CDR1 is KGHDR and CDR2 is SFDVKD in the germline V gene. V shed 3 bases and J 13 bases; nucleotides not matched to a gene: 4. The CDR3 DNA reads TGTGCCACCAGTGATGGGACTAGCGGACTACAGTTCTTC. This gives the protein CATSDGTSGLQFF.

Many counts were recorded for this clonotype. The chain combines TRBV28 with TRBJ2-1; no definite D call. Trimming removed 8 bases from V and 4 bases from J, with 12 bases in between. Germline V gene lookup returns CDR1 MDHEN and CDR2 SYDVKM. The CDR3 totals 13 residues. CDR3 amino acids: CASQEGGYNEQFF. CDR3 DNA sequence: TGTGCCAGCCAAGAAGGCGGATACAATGAGCAGTTCTTC.

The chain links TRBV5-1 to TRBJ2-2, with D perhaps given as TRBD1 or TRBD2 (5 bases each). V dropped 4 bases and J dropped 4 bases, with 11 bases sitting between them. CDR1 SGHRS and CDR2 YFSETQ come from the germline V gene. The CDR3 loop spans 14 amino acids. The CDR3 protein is CASSPGPTTGELFF. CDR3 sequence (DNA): TGCGCCAGCAGCCCGGGACCGACCACCGGGGAGCTGTTTTTT.

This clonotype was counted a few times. In DNA form, the CDR3 reads TGTGCCAGCAGCGTAGCCGGCAGGTCCTCAGATACGCAGTATTTT. Translation: CASSVAGRSSDTQYF. V is TRBV9 and J is TRBJ2-3; D is uncertain. In germline, CDR1 is SGDLS, CDR2 YYNGEE. The V and J ends lost 0 bases and 4 bases respectively, with 12 bases between them. CDR3 length equals 15 residues.

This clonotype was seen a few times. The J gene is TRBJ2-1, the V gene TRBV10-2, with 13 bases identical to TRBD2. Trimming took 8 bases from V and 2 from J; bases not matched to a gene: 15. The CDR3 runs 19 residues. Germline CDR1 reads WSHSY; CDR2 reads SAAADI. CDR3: CASRPAGTSGALTYNEQFF. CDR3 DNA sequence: TGCGCCAGCCGTCCTGCGGGGACTAGCGGGGCTTTAACCTACAATGAGCAGTTCTTC.

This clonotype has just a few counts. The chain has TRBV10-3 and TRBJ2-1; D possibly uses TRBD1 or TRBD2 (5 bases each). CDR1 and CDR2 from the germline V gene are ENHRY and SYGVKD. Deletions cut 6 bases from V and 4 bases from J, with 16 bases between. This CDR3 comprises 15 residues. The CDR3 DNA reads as TGTGCCATCAGGAGTGGGGGATCAGATTACAATGAGCAGTTCTTC. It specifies CAIRSGGSDYNEQFF.

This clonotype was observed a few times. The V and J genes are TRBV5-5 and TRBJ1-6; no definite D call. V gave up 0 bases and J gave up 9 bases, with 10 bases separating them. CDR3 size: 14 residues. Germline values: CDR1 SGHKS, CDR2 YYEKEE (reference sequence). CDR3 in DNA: TGTGCCAGCAGCTTGGAACTATCCGGTTCACCCCTCCACTTT. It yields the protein CASSLELSGSPLHF. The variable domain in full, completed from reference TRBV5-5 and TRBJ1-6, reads DAGVTQSPTHLIKTRGQQVTLRCSPISGHKSVSWYQQVLGQGPQFIFQYYEKEERGRGNFPDRFSARQFPNYSSELNVNALLLGDSALYLCASSLELSGSPLHFGNGTRLTVT.

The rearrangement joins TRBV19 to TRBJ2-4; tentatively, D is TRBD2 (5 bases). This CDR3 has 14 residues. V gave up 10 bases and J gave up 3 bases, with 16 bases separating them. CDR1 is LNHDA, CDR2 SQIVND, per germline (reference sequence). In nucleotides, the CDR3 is TGTGCCACCACACCCACCGGGGTCAAAAACATTCAGTACTTC. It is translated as CATTPTGVKNIQYF.

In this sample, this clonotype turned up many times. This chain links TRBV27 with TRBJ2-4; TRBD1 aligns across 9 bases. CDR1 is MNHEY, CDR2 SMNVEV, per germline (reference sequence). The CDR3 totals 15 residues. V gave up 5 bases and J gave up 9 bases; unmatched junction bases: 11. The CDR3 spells CASSRTGTGFAIQYF. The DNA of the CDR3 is TGTGCCAGCAGTCGGACCGGGACAGGGTTCGCCATTCAGTACTTC.

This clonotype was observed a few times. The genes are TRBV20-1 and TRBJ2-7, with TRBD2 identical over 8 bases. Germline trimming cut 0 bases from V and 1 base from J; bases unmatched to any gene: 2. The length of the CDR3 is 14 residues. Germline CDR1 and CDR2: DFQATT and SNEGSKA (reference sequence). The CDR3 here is CSARDSGISYEQYF. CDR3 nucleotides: TGCAGTGCTAGAGATAGCGGGATTTCCTACGAGCAGTACTTC.

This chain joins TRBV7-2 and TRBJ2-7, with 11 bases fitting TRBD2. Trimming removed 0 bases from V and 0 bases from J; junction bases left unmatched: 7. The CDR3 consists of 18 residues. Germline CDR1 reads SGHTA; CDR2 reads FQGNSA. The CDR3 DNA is TGTGCCAGCAGCTTAGCGGGACTAGCGGAACTAAGCTCCTACGAGCAGTACTTC. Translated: CASSLAGLAELSSYEQYF.

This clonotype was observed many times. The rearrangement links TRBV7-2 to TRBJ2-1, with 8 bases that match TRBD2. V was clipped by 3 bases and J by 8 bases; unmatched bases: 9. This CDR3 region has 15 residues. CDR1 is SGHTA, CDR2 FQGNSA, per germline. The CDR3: CASSFGSGIEYEQFF. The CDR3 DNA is TGTGCCAGCAGCTTTGGTAGCGGGATAGAATATGAGCAGTTCTTC.

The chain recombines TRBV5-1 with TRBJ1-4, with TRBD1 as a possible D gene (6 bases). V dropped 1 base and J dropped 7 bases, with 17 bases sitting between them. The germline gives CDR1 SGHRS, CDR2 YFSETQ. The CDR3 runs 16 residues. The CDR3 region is CASSLPDSMSREKLFF. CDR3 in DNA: TGCGCCAGCAGCTTGCCGGACAGTATGAGTCGTGAAAAACTGTTTTTT.

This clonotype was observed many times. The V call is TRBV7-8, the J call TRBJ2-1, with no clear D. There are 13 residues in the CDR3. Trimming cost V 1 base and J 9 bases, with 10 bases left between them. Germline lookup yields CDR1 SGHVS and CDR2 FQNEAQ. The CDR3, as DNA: TGTGCCAGCAGCTTAGACCTAGAAGGTGAGCAGTTCTTC. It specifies CASSLDLEGEQFF.

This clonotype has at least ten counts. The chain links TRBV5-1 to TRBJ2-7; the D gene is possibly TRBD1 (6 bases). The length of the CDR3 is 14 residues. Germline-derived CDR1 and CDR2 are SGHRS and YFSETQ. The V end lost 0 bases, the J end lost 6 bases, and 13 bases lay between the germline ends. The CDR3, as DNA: TGCGCCAGCAGCTTGGGTCAGGGGACGGGCGAGCAGTACTTC. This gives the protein CASSLGQGTGEQYF. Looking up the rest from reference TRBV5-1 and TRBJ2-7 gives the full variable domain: KAGVTQTPRYLIKTRGQQVTLSCSPISGHRSVSWYQQTPGQGLQFLFEYFSETQRNKGNFPGRFSGRQFSNSRSEMNVSTLELGDSALYLCASSLGQGTGEQYFGPGTRLTVT.

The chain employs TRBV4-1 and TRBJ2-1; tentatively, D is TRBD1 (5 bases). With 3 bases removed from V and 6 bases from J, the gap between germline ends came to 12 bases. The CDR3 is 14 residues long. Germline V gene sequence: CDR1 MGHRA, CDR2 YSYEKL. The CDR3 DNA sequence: TGCGCCAGCAGCCACTTGACAGAAGTCAATGAGCAGTTCTTC. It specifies CASSHLTEVNEQFF.

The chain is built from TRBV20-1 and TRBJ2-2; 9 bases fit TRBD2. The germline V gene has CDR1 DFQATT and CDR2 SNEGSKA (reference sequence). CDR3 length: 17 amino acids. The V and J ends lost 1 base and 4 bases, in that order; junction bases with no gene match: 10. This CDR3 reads CSARGGVVTSGTGELFF. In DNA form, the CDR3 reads TGCAGTGCTAGAGGGGGGGTAGTGACTAGCGGCACCGGGGAGCTGTTTTTT.